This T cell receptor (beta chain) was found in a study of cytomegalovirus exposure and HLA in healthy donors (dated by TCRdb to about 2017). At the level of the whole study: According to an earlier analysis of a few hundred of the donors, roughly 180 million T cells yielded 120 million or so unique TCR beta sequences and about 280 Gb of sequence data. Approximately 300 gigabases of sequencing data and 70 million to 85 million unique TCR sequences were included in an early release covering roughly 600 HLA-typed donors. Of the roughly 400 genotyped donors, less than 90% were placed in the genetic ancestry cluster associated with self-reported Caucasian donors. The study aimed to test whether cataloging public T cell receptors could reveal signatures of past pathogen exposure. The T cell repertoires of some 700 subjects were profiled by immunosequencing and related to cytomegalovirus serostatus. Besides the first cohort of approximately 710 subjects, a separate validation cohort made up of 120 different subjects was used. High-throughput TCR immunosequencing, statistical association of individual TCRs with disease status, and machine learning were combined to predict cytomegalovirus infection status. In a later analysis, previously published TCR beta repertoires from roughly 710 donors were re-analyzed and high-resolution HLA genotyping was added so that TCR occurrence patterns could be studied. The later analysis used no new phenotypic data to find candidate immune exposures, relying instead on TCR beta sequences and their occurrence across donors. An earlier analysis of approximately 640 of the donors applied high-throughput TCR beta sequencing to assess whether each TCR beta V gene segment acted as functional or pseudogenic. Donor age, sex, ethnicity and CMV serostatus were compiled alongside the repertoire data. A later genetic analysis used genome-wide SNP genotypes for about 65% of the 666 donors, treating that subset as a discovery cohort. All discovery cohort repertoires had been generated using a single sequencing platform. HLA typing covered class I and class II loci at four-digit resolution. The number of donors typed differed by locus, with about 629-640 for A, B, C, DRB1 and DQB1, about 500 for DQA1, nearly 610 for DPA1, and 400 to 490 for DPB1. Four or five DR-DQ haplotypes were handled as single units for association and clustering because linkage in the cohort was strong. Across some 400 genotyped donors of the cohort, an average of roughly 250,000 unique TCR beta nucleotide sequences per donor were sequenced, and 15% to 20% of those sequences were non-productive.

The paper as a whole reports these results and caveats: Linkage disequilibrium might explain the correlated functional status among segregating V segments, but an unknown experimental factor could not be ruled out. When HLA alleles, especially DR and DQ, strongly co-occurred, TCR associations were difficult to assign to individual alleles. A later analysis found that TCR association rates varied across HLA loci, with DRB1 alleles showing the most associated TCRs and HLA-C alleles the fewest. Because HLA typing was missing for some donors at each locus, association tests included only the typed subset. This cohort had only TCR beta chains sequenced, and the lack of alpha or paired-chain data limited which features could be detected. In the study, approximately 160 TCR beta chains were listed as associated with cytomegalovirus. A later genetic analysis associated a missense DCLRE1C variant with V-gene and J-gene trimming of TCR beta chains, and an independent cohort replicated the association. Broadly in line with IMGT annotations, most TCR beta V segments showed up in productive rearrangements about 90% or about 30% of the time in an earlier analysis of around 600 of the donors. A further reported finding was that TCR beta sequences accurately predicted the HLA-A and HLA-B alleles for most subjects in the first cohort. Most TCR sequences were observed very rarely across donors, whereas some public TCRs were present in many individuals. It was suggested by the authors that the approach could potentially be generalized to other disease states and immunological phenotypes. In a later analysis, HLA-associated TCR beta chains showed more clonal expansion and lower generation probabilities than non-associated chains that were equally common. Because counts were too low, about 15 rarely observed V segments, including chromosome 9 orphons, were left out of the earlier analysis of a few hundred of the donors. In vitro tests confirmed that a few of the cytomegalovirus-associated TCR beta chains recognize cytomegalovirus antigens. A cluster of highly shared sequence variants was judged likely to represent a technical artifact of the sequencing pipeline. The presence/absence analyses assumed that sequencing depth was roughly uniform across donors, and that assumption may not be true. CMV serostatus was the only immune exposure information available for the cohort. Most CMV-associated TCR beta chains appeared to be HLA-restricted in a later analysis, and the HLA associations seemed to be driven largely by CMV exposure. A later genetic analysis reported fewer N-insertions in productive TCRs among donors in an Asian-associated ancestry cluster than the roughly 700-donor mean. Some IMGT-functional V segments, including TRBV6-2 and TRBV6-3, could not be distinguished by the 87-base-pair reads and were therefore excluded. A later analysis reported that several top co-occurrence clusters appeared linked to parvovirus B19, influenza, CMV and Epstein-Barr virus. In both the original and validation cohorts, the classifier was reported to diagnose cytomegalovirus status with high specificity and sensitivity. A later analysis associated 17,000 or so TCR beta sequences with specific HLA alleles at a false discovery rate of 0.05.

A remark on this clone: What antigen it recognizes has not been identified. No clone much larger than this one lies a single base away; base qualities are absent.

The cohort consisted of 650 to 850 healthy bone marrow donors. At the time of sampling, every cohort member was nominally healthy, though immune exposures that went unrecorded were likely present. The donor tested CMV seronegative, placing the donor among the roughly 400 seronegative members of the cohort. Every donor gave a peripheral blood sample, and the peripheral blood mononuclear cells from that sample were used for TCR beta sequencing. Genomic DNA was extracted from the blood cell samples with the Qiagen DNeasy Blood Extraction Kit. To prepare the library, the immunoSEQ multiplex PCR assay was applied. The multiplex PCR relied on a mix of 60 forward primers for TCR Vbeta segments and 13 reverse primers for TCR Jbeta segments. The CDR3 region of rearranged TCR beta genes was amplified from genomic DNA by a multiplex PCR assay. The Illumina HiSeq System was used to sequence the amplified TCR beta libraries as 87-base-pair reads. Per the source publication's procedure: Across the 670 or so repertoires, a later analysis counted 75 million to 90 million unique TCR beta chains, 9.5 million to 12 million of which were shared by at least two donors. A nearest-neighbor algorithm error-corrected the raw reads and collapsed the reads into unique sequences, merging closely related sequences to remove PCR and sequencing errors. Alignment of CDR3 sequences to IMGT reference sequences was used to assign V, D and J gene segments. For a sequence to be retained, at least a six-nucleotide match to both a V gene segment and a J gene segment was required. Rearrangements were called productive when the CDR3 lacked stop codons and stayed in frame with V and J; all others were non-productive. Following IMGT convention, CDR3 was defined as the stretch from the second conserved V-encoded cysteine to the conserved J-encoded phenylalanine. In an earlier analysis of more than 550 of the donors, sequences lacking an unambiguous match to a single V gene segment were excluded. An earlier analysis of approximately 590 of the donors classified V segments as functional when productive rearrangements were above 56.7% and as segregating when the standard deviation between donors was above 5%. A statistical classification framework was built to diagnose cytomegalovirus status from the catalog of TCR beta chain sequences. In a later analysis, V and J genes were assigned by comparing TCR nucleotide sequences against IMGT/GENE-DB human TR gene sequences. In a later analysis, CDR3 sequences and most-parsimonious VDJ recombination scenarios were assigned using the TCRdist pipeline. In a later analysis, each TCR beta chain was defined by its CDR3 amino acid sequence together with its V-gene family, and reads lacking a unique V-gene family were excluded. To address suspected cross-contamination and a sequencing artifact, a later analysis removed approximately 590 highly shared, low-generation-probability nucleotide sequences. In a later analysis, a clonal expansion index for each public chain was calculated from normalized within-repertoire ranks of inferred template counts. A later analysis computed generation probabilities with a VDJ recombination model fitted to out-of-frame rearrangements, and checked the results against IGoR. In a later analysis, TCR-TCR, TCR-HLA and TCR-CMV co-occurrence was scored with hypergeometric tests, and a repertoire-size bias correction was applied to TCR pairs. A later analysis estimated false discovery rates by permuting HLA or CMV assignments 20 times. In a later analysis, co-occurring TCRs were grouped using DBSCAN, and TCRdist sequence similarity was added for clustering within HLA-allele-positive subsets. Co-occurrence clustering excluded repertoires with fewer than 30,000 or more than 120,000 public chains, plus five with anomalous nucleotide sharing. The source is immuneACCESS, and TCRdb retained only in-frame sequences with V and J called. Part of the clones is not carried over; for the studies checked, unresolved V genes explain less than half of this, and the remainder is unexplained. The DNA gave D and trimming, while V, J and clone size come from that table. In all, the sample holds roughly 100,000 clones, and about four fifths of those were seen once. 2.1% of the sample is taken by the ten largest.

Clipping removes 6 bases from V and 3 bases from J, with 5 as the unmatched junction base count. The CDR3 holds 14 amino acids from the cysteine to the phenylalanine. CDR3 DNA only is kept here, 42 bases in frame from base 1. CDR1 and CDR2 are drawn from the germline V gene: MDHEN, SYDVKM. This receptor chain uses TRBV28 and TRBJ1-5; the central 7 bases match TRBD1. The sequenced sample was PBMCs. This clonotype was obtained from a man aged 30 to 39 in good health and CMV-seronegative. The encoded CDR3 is CASRPTGDNQPQHF. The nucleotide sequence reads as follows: TGTGCCAGCAGACCCACAGGGGACAATCAGCCCCAGCATTTT.